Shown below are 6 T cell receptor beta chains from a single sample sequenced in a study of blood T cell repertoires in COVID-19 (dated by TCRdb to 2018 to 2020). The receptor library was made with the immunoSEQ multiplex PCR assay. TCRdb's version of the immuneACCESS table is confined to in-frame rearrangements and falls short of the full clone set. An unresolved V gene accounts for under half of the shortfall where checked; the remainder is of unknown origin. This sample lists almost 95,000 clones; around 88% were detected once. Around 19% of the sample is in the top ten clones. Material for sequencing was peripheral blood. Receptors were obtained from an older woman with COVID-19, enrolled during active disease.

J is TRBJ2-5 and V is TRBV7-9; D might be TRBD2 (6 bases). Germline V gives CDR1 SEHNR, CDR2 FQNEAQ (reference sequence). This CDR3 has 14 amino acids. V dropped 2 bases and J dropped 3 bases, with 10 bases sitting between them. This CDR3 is CASSLIRTKETQYF. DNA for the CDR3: TGTGCCAGCAGCTTAATAAGGACTAAAGAGACCCAGTACTTC.

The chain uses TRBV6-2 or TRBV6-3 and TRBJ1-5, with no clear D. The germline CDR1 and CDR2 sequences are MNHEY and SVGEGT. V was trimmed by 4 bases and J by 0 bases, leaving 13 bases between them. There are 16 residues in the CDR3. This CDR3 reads CASSSRQQYSNQPQHF. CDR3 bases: TGTGCCAGCAGTTCACGGCAACAGTATAGCAATCAGCCCCAGCATTTT.

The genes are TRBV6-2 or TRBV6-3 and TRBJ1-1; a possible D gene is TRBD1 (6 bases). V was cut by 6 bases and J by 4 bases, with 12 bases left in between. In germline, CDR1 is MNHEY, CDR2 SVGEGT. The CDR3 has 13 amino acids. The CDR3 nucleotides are TGTGCCAGCAGCAGGGGTGGTATCACTGAAGCTTTCTTT. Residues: CASSRGGITEAFF.

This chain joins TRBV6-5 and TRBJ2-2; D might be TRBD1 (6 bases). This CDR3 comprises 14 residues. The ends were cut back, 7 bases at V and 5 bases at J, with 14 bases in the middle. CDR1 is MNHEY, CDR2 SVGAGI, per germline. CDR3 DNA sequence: TGTGCCAGCACGCCGGGACAACCTACCGGGGAGCTGTTTTTT. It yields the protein CASTPGQPTGELFF.

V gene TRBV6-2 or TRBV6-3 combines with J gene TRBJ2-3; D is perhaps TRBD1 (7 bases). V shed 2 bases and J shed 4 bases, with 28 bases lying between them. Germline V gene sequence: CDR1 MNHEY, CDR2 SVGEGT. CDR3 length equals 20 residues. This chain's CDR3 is CASSYTTGAQPQWGADTQYF. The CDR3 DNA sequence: TGTGCCAGCAGTTACACCACAGGGGCGCAACCGCAATGGGGGGCAGATACGCAGTATTTT.

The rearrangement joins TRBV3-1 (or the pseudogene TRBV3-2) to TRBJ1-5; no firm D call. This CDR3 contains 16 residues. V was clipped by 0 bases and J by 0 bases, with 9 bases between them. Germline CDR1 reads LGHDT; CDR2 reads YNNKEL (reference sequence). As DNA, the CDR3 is TGTGCCAGCAGCCAAGATGGAGGCGGTAGCAATCAGCCCCAGCATTTT. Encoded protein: CASSQDGGGSNQPQHF.